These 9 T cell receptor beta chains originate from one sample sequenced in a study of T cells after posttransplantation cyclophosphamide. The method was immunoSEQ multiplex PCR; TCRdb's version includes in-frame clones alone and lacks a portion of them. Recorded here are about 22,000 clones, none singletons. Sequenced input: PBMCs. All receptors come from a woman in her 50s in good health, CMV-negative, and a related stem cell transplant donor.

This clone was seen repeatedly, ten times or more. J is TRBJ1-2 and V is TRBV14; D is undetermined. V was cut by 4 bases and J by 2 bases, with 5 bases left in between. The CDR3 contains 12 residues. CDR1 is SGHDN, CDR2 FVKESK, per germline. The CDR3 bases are TGTGCCAGCAGCCCCCGGAACTATGGCTACACCTTC. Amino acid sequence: CASSPRNYGYTF.

In DNA form, the CDR3 reads TGTGCCTGGACCACGGAGAGGACAGGAGATGGCTACACCTTC. It translates to CAWTTERTGDGYTF. V gene TRBV30 combines with J gene TRBJ1-2; 7 bases align to TRBD1. Germline V gene data show CDR1 as GTSNPN and CDR2 as SVGIG (reference sequence). This CDR3 is built from 14 residues. Unmatched junction bases numbered 11, after V lost 4 bases and J lost 6 bases.

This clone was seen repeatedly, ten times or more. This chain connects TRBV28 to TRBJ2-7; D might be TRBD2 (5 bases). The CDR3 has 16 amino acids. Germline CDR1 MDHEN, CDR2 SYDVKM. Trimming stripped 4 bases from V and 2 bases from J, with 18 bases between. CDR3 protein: CASSWRRATLTYEQYF. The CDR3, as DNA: TGTGCCAGCAGTTGGAGGCGGGCTACCCTAACCTACGAGCAGTACTTC.

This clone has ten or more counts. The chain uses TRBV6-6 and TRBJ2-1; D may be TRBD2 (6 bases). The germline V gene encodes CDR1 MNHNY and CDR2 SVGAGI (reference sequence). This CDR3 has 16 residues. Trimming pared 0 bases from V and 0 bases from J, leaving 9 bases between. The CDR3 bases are TGTGCCAGCAGTTACTCGTCCGGGAGCTCCTACAATGAGCAGTTCTTC. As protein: CASSYSSGSSYNEQFF.

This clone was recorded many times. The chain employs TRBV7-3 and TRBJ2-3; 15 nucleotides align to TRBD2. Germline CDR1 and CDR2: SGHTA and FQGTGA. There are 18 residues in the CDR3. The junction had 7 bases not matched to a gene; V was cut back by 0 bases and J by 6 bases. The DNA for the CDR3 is TGTGCCAGCAGCTTAACTAGGACTAGCGGGGGGGCCCCCGATACGCAGTATTTT. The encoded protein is CASSLTRTSGGAPDTQYF.

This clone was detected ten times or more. This chain's CDR3 is CASSESWGGGSSYEQYF. The CDR3 DNA reads TGTGCCAGCAGTGAAAGTTGGGGGGGAGGATCCTCCTACGAGCAGTACTTC. The chain couples TRBV25-1 to TRBJ2-7; 7 bases align to TRBD2. The CDR3 has 17 residues. V trimming: 2 bases; J trimming: 0 bases; junction bases outside the gene matches: 10. The germline gives CDR1 MGHDK, CDR2 SYGVNS.

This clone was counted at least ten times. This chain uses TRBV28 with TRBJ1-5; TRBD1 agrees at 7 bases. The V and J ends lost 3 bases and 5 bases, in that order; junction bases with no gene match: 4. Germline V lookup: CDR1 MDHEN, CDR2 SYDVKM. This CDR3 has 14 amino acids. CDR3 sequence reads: CASSLGQSHQPQHF. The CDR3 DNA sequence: TGTGCCAGCAGTTTGGGACAGAGCCATCAGCCCCAGCATTTT.

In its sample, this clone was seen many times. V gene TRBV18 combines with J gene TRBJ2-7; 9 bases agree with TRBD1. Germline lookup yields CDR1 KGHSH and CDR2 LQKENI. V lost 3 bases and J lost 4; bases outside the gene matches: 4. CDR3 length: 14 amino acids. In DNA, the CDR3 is TGTGCCAGCTCACCGGGACAGGGAAAGTACGAGCAGTACTTC. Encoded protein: CASSPGQGKYEQYF.

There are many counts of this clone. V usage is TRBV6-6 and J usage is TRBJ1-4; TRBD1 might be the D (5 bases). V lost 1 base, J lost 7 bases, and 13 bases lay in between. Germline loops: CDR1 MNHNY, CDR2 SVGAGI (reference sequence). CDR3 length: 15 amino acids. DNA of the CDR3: TGTGCCAGCAGTTACTATCAGGGCTCTTCTGAAAAACTGTTTTTT. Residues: CASSYYQGSSEKLFF.